Below, 24 T cell receptor beta chains from the same sample are listed, as sequenced in a study of blood T cell repertoires in COVID-19. Data came from immunoSEQ multiplex PCR; TCRdb stores just in-frame clones and leaves some out. The table lists 100,000 to 150,000 clones, about 85% of them singletons. The source material was peripheral blood. These receptors all stem from a man aged 35 to 55 with active or convalescent COVID-19.

The V and J genes are TRBV18 and TRBJ1-6, with unresolved D. Trimming took 2 bases from V and 5 from J, leaving 10 bases between them. This CDR3 region has 15 residues. The germline V gene encodes CDR1 KGHSH and CDR2 LQKENI. The CDR3 protein is CASSPLNANNSPLHF. The CDR3 region has the DNA TGTGCCAGCTCACCATTAAACGCGAATAATTCACCCCTCCACTTT.

V is TRBV9 and J is TRBJ1-1; TRBD1 is a possible D gene (5 bases). Germline assignment: CDR1 SGDLS and CDR2 YYNGEE. Deletions cut 1 base from V and 1 base from J, with 11 bases between. The CDR3 length is 15 residues. The CDR3 DNA sequence: TGTGCCAGCAGCGTACAGGGTAACAAGAACACTGAAGCTTTCTTT. This translates into CASSVQGNKNTEAFF. The full variable domain, rest sourced from reference TRBV9 and TRBJ1-1, is DSGVTQTPKHLITATGQRVTLRCSPRSGDLSVYWYQQSLDQGLQFLIQYYNGEERAKGNILERFSAQQFPDLHSELNLSSLELGDSALYFCASSVQGNKNTEAFFGQGTRLTVV.

The J gene is TRBJ1-2, the V gene TRBV6-4, with 8 nucleotides matching TRBD1. With 6 bases clipped from V and 7 bases from J, the junction kept 10 bases outside the gene matches. This CDR3 is built from 14 residues. Germline assignment: CDR1 MRHNA and CDR2 SNTAGT. This chain's CDR3 is CASRSGTGHGGYTF. Written as DNA, the CDR3 is TGTGCCAGCAGAAGCGGGACAGGACACGGTGGCTACACCTTC.

This clone has just a few counts. The chain recombines TRBV27 with TRBJ1-4; D gene uncertain. CDR3 size: 15 residues. Looked up from germline, CDR1 is MNHEY and CDR2 is SMNVEV (reference sequence). Trimming stripped 2 bases from V and 8 bases from J, with 15 bases between. CDR3 sequence (DNA): TGTGCCAGCAGTTTAGCGGCGGGAGGAAAGGAAAAACTGTTTTTT. Protein product: CASSLAAGGKEKLFF.

This sequence joins TRBV12-3 or TRBV12-4 and TRBJ2-5; 9 bases agree with TRBD2. This CDR3 spans 13 amino acids. V lost 6 bases, J lost 4 bases, and 3 bases stayed unmatched. The CDR3 nucleotides are TGTGCCAGCAGCCCGGGACTAGCAGAGACCCAGTACTTC. Amino acids: CASSPGLAETQYF.

The sample holds one count of this clone. This rearrangement joins TRBV3-1 (or the pseudogene TRBV3-2) to TRBJ2-1, with D perhaps TRBD2 (7 bases). Germline V CDR1 and CDR2: LGHDT, YNNKEL (reference sequence). Trimming removed 4 bases from V and 2 bases from J, with 12 bases in between. This CDR3 region has 15 residues. In DNA, the CDR3 is TGTGCCAGCAGCCGACCGGGGGGCGCCTACAATGAGCAGTTCTTC. Encoded protein: CASSRPGGAYNEQFF.

J is TRBJ1-4 and V is TRBV5-6; D uncertain. Germline values: CDR1 SGHDT, CDR2 YYEEEE. The CDR3 runs 15 residues. V shed 0 bases and J shed 3 bases, with 9 bases lying between them. CDR3 sequence (DNA): TGTGCCAGCAGCTTGGGGTCTTTAGCTAATGAAAAACTGTTTTTT. It translates to CASSLGSLANEKLFF.

This clone occurred once. The chain has TRBV12-3 or TRBV12-4 and TRBJ2-2; D might be TRBD1 (5 bases). The CDR3 length is 13 residues. Deletions cut 5 bases from V and 6 bases from J, with 10 bases between. The CDR3 DNA is TGTGCCAGCAGTCCAACAGGTGCCGGGGAGCTGTTTTTT. Its protein is CASSPTGAGELFF.

The chain is built from TRBV6-5 and TRBJ2-2, with D possibly being TRBD1 (5 bases). CDR1 MNHEY and CDR2 SVGAGI come from the germline V gene. The V and J ends lost 1 base and 7 bases respectively, with 16 bases between them. The CDR3 consists of 16 residues. As DNA, the CDR3 is TGTGCCAGCAGTTACTATCCACCCTCAGGGCACGGGGAGCTGTTTTTT. It codes for CASSYYPPSGHGELFF.

The genes are TRBV19 and TRBJ2-5; 9 bases agree with TRBD1. The CDR3 is made up of 17 amino acids. Germline-derived CDR1 and CDR2 are LNHDA and SQIVND (reference sequence). The J segment lost 1 base and the V segment lost 2 bases, leaving 8 bases of the junction unmatched. The CDR3 sequence: CASSIRGQGGPQETQYF. The DNA of the CDR3 is TGTGCCAGTAGTATACGGGGACAGGGTGGGCCCCAAGAGACCCAGTACTTC.

V and J are TRBV15 and TRBJ1-3, with TRBD1 as a possible D gene (6 bases). Trimming left V 4 bases short and J 3 bases short, with 10 bases between. This CDR3 has 14 residues. Germline V lookup: CDR1 LNHNV, CDR2 YYDKDF (reference sequence). The CDR3 sequence: CATSKGGNGNTIYF. CDR3 sequence (DNA): TGTGCCACCAGCAAAGGGGGTAATGGAAACACCATATATTTT. Complete variable domain (other parts from reference TRBV15 and TRBJ1-3): DAMVIQNPRYQVTQFGKPVTLSCSQTLNHNVMYWYQQKSSQAPKLLFHYYDKDFNNEADTPDNFQSRRPNTSFCFLDIRSPGLGDTAMYLCATSKGGNGNTIYFGEGSWLTVV.

V is TRBV7-2 and J is TRBJ1-5; D not resolved. This CDR3 comprises 13 residues. The V end was cut by 2 bases, the J end by 6 bases, with 8 bases between. Germline V gene data show CDR1 as SGHTA and CDR2 as FQGNSA. The CDR3 DNA follows: TGTGCCAGCAGCTTACCGGGGATTCAGCCCCAGCATTTT. Its protein is CASSLPGIQPQHF.

V gene TRBV6-1 combines with J gene TRBJ2-4; unclear D gene. Looked up from germline, CDR1 is MNHNS and CDR2 is SASEGT. Trimming took off 2 bases at V and 7 bases at J, with 9 bases between the two ends. This CDR3 region has 13 residues. The CDR3 sequence: CASSERQVNIQYF. In nucleotides, the CDR3 is TGTGCCAGCAGTGAACGGCAGGTCAACATTCAGTACTTC.

Only a few counts were recorded for this clone. The rearrangement joins TRBV4-3 to TRBJ1-1; D remains ambiguous. The CDR3 is 13 amino acids. V was trimmed by 1 base and J by 4 bases, leaving 7 bases between them. From germline, CDR1 is LGHNA and CDR2 YSLEER. As DNA, the CDR3 is TGCGCCAGCAGCCAAGTAGTATTCACTGAAGCTTTCTTT. This sequence encodes CASSQVVFTEAFF.

A single count supports this clone. This chain connects TRBV3-1 (or the pseudogene TRBV3-2) to TRBJ2-7; TRBD1 might be the D (5 bases). Deletions cut 4 bases from V and 0 bases from J, with 13 bases between. CDR1 and CDR2 from the germline V gene are LGHDT and YNNKEL (reference sequence). This CDR3 has 15 amino acids. The CDR3 sequence: CASSPFDSSSYEQYF. CDR3 sequence (DNA): TGTGCCAGCAGCCCGTTTGACAGCAGCTCCTACGAGCAGTACTTC.

This chain's CDR3 is CASTAGPTRSETQYF. CDR3 nucleotides: TGTGCCAGCACCGCGGGACCCACTCGGTCGGAGACCCAGTACTTC. The chain combines TRBV2 with TRBJ2-5; D is perhaps TRBD2 (6 bases). V was pared by 7 bases and J by 5 bases, with 20 bases between. The germline V gene encodes CDR1 SNHLY and CDR2 FYNNEI. The CDR3 extends over 15 amino acids.

The CDR3 region has the DNA TGTGCCAGCTCGAGGGACTATGGCTACACCTTC. It encodes CASSRDYGYTF. The genes are TRBV12-3 or TRBV12-4 and TRBJ1-2; no clear D. Trimming left V 8 bases short and J 3 bases short, with 7 bases between. The CDR3 runs 11 residues.

This clone was seen a handful of times. The chain has TRBV7-8 and TRBJ1-4; the D gene is possibly TRBD1 (5 bases). CDR3 size: 15 residues. The V end lost 5 bases, the J end lost 3 bases, and 13 bases lay between the germline ends. Per germline, CDR1 SGHVS and CDR2 FQNEAQ. The CDR3 spells CASSISGRSNEKLFF. In DNA, the CDR3 is TGTGCCAGCAGCATCTCAGGGCGATCTAATGAAAAACTGTTTTTT.

The V call is TRBV7-2, the J call TRBJ1-2, with D tentatively TRBD1 (5 bases). The V and J ends lost 0 bases and 5 bases respectively, with 13 bases between them. CDR1 is SGHTA and CDR2 is FQGNSA in the germline V gene. The CDR3 has 15 residues. DNA for the CDR3: TGTGCCAGCAGCTTAGCGCTAGGGGCGGAATATGGCTACACCTTC. Its protein is CASSLALGAEYGYTF.

The V call is TRBV6-4, the J call TRBJ1-5; D remains unclear. Germline V gives CDR1 MRHNA, CDR2 SNTAGT. This CDR3 spans 13 amino acids. V was trimmed by 6 bases and J by 5 bases, leaving 11 bases between them. The CDR3 DNA sequence: TGTGCCAGCAGCACCGGGTTTCATCAGCCCCAGCATTTT. This translates into CASSTGFHQPQHF.

The V and J genes are TRBV19 and TRBJ2-2; TRBD2 is a possible D gene (7 bases). The CDR3 extends over 16 amino acids. Germline V gene sequence: CDR1 LNHDA, CDR2 SQIVND (reference sequence). V was pared by 10 bases and J by 4 bases, with 22 bases between. CDR3 coding DNA: TGTGCCACCCGGACGCTAGGGGGGGGGTTCACCGGGGAGCTGTTTTTT. Translating gives CATRTLGGGFTGELFF.

The rearrangement joins TRBV4-2 to TRBJ2-5; 7 bases fit TRBD2. Germline CDR1 reads LGHNA; CDR2 reads YNFKEQ. CDR3 length: 15 amino acids. The V and J ends lost 0 bases and 5 bases, in that order; junction bases with no gene match: 6. The DNA for the CDR3 is TGTGCCAGCAGCCAAGATCTACTAGCGCGGGAGACCCAGTACTTC. As protein: CASSQDLLARETQYF.

The chain couples TRBV23-1 to TRBJ2-5; TRBD2 agrees at 12 bases. TRBV23-1 carries the ORF label, with uncertain function. After removal of 0 bases from V and 0 bases from J, the junction contained 8 bases not matched to a gene. The CDR3 has 19 amino acids. CDR3 residues: CASSQSRLAGGIHQETQYF. DNA of the CDR3: TGCGCCAGCAGTCAATCGCGGCTAGCGGGGGGGATCCACCAAGAGACCCAGTACTTC.

The chain employs TRBV7-3 and TRBJ2-3; D uncertain. Deletions cut 5 bases from V and 6 bases from J, with 9 bases between. CDR3 size: 12 residues. Germline V gene sequence: CDR1 SGHTA, CDR2 FQGTGA. CDR3 bases: TGTGCCAGCAGCCCCGACTCGGATACGCAGTATTTT. This translates into CASSPDSDTQYF.